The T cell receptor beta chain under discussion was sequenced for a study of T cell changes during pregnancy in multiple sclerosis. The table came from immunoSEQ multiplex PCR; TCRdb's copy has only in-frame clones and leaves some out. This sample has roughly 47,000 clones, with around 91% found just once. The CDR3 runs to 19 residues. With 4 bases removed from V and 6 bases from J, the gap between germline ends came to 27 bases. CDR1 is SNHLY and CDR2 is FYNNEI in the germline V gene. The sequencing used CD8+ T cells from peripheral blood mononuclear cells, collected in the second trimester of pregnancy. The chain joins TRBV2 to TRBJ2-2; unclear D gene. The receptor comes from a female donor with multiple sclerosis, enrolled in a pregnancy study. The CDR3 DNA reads TGTGCCAGCAGTGGTCCCGCCCCGGCACGTCACCAGGTGGCCGGGGAGCTGTTTTTT. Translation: CASSGPAPARHQVAGELFF.